This T cell receptor (beta chain) came from a study of cytomegalovirus exposure and HLA in healthy donors. CDR3 size: 14 residues. The germline V gene has CDR1 SGHVS and CDR2 FNYEAQ. Germline trimming cut 8 bases from V and 3 bases from J; bases unmatched to any gene: 5. Worth noting for this clone: Its antigen is not known.

PCR employed 60 Vbeta and 13 Jbeta primers. Source study methods: Unique TCR beta chains totaled some 80 million in a later count, with roughly 11 million of them shared. The method was immunoSEQ multiplex PCR; TCRdb's version includes in-frame clones alone and lacks a portion of them. V and J calls and clone size are copied from that table; D and trimming were computed from the DNA. The sample includes approximately 70,000 clones, 70% to 85% seen only once; the top ten take 7.8%. Overall study results and limits: Immune exposure was documented only through CMV serostatus.

Sequencing was done on a sample of PBMCs. The V call is TRBV7-6, the J call TRBJ2-2; 8 positions agree with TRBD1. This TCR was sampled from a man in his 60s in good health and CMV-seropositive. CDR3 region: CASGETGDTGELFF. CDR3 nucleotide sequence: TGTGCCAGCGGGGAGACAGGGGACACCGGGGAGCTGTTTTTT.